Each of the 32 T cell receptor beta chains below was sequenced from the same sample in a study of shared clonotypes between healthy human individuals (dated by TCRdb to 2018 to 2020). To prepare the library, the immunoSEQ multiplex PCR assay was applied. This immuneACCESS table, as held by TCRdb, lists in-frame sequences with V and J called but not all clones. Of the missing ones, under half trace to an unresolved V gene in checked studies; the others have no known cause. The sample includes 2 million to 2.5 million clones, with about 90% observed a single time. Of the sample, 0.37% falls within the top ten clones. Sequenced: naive CD4+ T cells from PBMCs. What the cell subset or site label conveys for this sample: CD45RA+ positively selected. The receptors come from a man between 18 and 35 years old in good health. Some clones in this sample may be carry-over from other donors' samples.

The genes are TRBV25-1 and TRBJ2-2; 10 bases line up with TRBD1. The V segment lost 6 bases and the J segment 5 bases; nucleotides outside the gene matches: 9. The length of the CDR3 is 16 residues. Germline V gene sequence: CDR1 MGHDK, CDR2 SYGVNS. The CDR3 DNA reads as TGTGCCAGCAGAAATCCCGGGACAGGGGTGACCGGGGAGCTGTTTTTT. It codes for CASRNPGTGVTGELFF.

The chain is built from TRBV18 and TRBJ2-3, with 12 bases lining up with TRBD2. V was pared by 3 bases and J by 6 bases, with 1 base of the junction left unmatched. The germline V gene encodes CDR1 KGHSH and CDR2 LQKENI. CDR3 length equals 14 residues. This CDR3 reads CASSPTSGSDTQYF. CDR3 bases: TGTGCCAGCTCACCGACTAGCGGGAGTGATACGCAGTATTTT.

This clone was seen only once. The chain links TRBV15 to TRBJ2-1; D may correspond to TRBD1 or TRBD2 (5 bases each). V lost 0 bases and J 10 bases, leaving 19 bases between the germline ends. The CDR3 consists of 16 residues. Germline CDR1 is LNHNV and CDR2 is YYDKDF (reference sequence). CDR3: CATSRDNSRGKREQFF. As DNA, the CDR3 is TGTGCCACCAGCAGAGATAATTCGAGGGGTAAAAGAGAGCAGTTCTTC.

Comments on this clone: Other DNA variants within this sample encode the same CDR3. The CDR3 loop reads CASSPRQGRYEQYF. The CDR3 DNA reads as TGTGCCAGCAGTCCCAGACAGGGTAGATACGAGCAGTACTTC. J is TRBJ2-7 and V is TRBV27; 7 bases fit TRBD1. Germline values: CDR1 MNHEY, CDR2 SMNVEV (reference sequence). Unmatched junction bases numbered 8, after V lost 5 bases and J lost 4 bases. The CDR3 extends over 14 amino acids.

The V and J genes are TRBV28 and TRBJ1-4; 8 nucleotides agree with TRBD1. The CDR3 has 14 amino acids. CDR1 and CDR2 from the germline V gene are MDHEN and SYDVKM. With 7 bases clipped from V and 7 bases from J, the junction kept 8 bases outside the gene matches. CDR3 in DNA: TGTGCCAGCAAACCAGGGGGCGCGTTTGAAAAACTGTTTTTT. Amino acid sequence: CASKPGGAFEKLFF. Full variable domain (missing parts from reference TRBV28 and TRBJ1-4): DVKVTQSSRYLVKRTGEKVFLECVQDMDHENMFWYRQDPGLGLRLIYFSYDVKMKEKGDIPEGYSVSREKKERFSLILESASTNQTSMYLCASKPGGAFEKLFFGSGTQLSVL.

As concerns this clone: At the DNA level, this CDR3 is encoded by other sequences in the same sample as well. The rearrangement joins TRBV5-1 to TRBJ2-2; D may be TRBD2 (7 bases). The ends were cut back, 4 bases at V and 5 bases at J, with 15 bases in the middle. CDR3 length equals 15 residues. CDR1 SGHRS and CDR2 YFSETQ come from the germline V gene. The CDR3 region is CASSLGASGTGELFF. CDR3 bases: TGCGCCAGCAGCCTGGGGGCTAGCGGTACCGGGGAGCTGTTTTTT. The complete variable domain, with remaining parts taken from reference TRBV5-1 and TRBJ2-2, reads KAGVTQTPRYLIKTRGQQVTLSCSPISGHRSVSWYQQTPGQGLQFLFEYFSETQRNKGNFPGRFSGRQFSNSRSEMNVSTLELGDSALYLCASSLGASGTGELFFGEGSRLTVL.

The rearrangement uses TRBV27 and TRBJ1-2; no clear D. The ends were cut back, 10 bases at V and 7 bases at J, with 7 bases in the middle. The CDR3 is 9 amino acids. Looked up from germline, CDR1 is MNHEY and CDR2 is SMNVEV (reference sequence). The CDR3: CAIAPGYTF. CDR3 sequence (DNA): TGTGCCATCGCACCTGGCTACACCTTC.

CDR3 coding DNA: TGTGCCAGCAGCTTAGACATGCAACAGGGAACCTACGAGCAGTACTTC. Translating it yields CASSLDMQQGTYEQYF. The chain recombines TRBV11-2 with TRBJ2-7; tentative D call: TRBD1 (6 bases). In germline, CDR1 is SGHAT, CDR2 FQNNGV. V shed 0 bases and J shed 2 bases, with 14 bases lying between them. The CDR3 sequence is 16 residues long. The entire variable domain, with the rest obtained from reference TRBV11-2 and TRBJ2-7, is as follows: EAGVAQSPRYKIIEKRQSVAFWCNPISGHATLYWYQQILGQGPKLLIQFQNNGVVDDSQLPKDRFSAERLKGVDSTLKIQPAKLEDSAVYLCASSLDMQQGTYEQYFGPGTRLTVT.

The CDR3 DNA is TGTGCCAGCAGTTTACGAGCGGGACGCCAAGAGACCCAGTACTTC. Protein: CASSLRAGRQETQYF. The J gene is TRBJ2-5, the V gene TRBV27, with 7 positions matching TRBD2. This CDR3 spans 15 amino acids. V gave up 2 bases and J gave up 1 base; unmatched junction bases: 4. Germline CDR1 and CDR2: MNHEY and SMNVEV (reference sequence).

The chain combines TRBV5-4 with TRBJ2-1; D not resolved. Germline CDR1 is SGHNT and CDR2 is YYREEE (reference sequence). The CDR3 spans 16 residues. Trimming took 4 bases from V and 0 from J, leaving 14 bases between them. The CDR3: CASSPRGRYSYNEQFF. The CDR3 region has the DNA TGTGCCAGCAGCCCACGTGGGCGATACTCCTACAATGAGCAGTTCTTC.

The chain uses TRBV29-1 and TRBJ2-7; 8 bases fit TRBD2. The CDR3 covers 11 residues. Looked up from germline, CDR1 is SQVTM and CDR2 is ANQGSEA. Trimming removed 4 bases from V and 6 bases from J; junction bases left unmatched: 2. Here the CDR3 DNA reads TGCAGCGTTGCCGGGAGGGGCGAGCAGTACTTC. Amino acid sequence: CSVAGRGEQYF.

The J gene is TRBJ1-1, the V gene TRBV30; 7 positions agree with TRBD1. The J segment lost 0 bases and the V segment lost 5 bases, leaving 12 bases of the junction unmatched. This CDR3 is 16 amino acids long. Germline V gene lookup returns CDR1 GTSNPN and CDR2 SVGIG (reference sequence). The CDR3 region has the DNA TGTGCCTGGGACTCAGGGGAGGGGGCGATGAACACTGAAGCTTTCTTT. It yields the protein CAWDSGEGAMNTEAFF.

CDR3 coding DNA: TGTGCCAGCTCACCAGTAGCGGGGGGTCACGAGCAGTACTTC. It translates to CASSPVAGGHEQYF. This chain links TRBV18 with TRBJ2-7; 10 positions match TRBD2. Germline V gene sequence: CDR1 KGHSH, CDR2 LQKENI. V lost 2 bases, J lost 5 bases, and 3 bases stayed unmatched. This CDR3 is built from 14 residues. The whole variable domain, filled in from reference TRBV18 and TRBJ2-7, reads NAGVMQNPRHLVRRRGQEARLRCSPMKGHSHVYWYRQLPEEGLKFMVYLQKENIIDESGMPKERFSAEFPKEGPSILRIQQVVRGDSAAYFCASSPVAGGHEQYFGPGTRLTVT.

The chain recombines TRBV9 with TRBJ2-7, with 13 bases aligning to TRBD2. This CDR3 contains 16 residues. The trim removed 0 bases at V and 2 bases at J, leaving 2 bases unmatched. Looked up from germline, CDR1 is SGDLS and CDR2 is YYNGEE. CDR3 protein: CASSVGGTSGTYEQYF. As DNA, the CDR3 is TGTGCCAGCAGCGTAGGAGGGACTAGCGGGACCTACGAGCAGTACTTC.

The CDR3 is CASRPGTSGNNEQFF. The CDR3 nucleotides are TGTGCCAGCAGGCCCGGGACTAGCGGAAACAATGAGCAGTTCTTC. V is TRBV6-6 and J is TRBJ2-1; TRBD2 aligns across 11 bases. The CDR3 length is 15 residues. CDR1 and CDR2 from the germline V gene are MNHNY and SVGAGI (reference sequence). Unmatched junction bases numbered 6, after V lost 6 bases and J lost 5 bases.

J is TRBJ1-2 and V is TRBV28; the D is unclear. Between the trimmed V and J ends, which lost 7 bases and 0 bases, there was a span of 12 bases. CDR1 is MDHEN and CDR2 is SYDVKM in the germline V gene. The CDR3 is 14 residues long. The chain's CDR3 is CASNLGRSNYGYTF. In DNA form, the CDR3 reads TGTGCCAGCAACTTGGGTCGATCTAACTATGGCTACACCTTC.

Points on this clone: The same CDR3 arises from other DNA sequences in this sample as well. V usage is TRBV5-1 and J usage is TRBJ1-2; D may be TRBD1 (6 bases). The V end was cut by 0 bases, the J end by 4 bases, with 10 bases between. CDR3 length: 14 residues. Germline V lookup: CDR1 SGHRS, CDR2 YFSETQ. The CDR3 loop is CASSLGQGTYGYTF. CDR3 nucleotide sequence: TGCGCCAGCAGCTTGGGGCAGGGGACCTATGGCTACACCTTC.

The V gene is TRBV18, the J gene TRBJ2-1; tentative D call: TRBD1 (6 bases). The CDR3 extends over 18 amino acids. V lost 2 bases, J lost 5 bases, and 22 bases lay in between. Germline V gene lookup returns CDR1 KGHSH and CDR2 LQKENI. The CDR3 coding sequence is TGTGCCAGCTCACCATCCCCCTTGGGGACACCCGTTAACAATGAGCAGTTCTTC. Amino acids: CASSPSPLGTPVNNEQFF. The full variable domain, rest sourced from reference TRBV18 and TRBJ2-1, is NAGVMQNPRHLVRRRGQEARLRCSPMKGHSHVYWYRQLPEEGLKFMVYLQKENIIDESGMPKERFSAEFPKEGPSILRIQQVVRGDSAAYFCASSPSPLGTPVNNEQFFGPGTRLTVL.

The genes are TRBV7-3 and TRBJ2-6, with a possible D match to TRBD2 (5 bases). Per the germline V gene, CDR1 is SGHTA and CDR2 is FQGTGA. This CDR3 has 19 amino acids. V lost 5 bases to trimming and J lost 4 bases, with 24 bases between them. The CDR3 reads CASSPQWRGHTGGANVLTF. The CDR3 DNA reads TGTGCCAGCAGCCCCCAGTGGAGAGGGCACACTGGGGGGGCCAACGTCCTGACTTTC.

V and J are TRBV12-2 and TRBJ1-1. TRBV12-2 constitutes a pseudogene. CDR3 length: 13 residues. CDR3 in amino acids: CASRLAVRGGAFF. The CDR3 DNA is TGTGCAAGTCGCTTAGCGGTACGGGGAGGAGCTTTCTTT.

This clone was found once. The genes are TRBV7-9 and TRBJ2-2; 7 bases line up with TRBD1. CDR1 is SEHNR and CDR2 is FQNEAQ in the germline V gene (reference sequence). The CDR3 is 14 residues long. V lost 9 bases to trimming and J lost 3 bases; unmatched junction nucleotides: 7. The CDR3 here is CASAMTGYTGELFF. CDR3 nucleotide sequence: TGTGCCAGTGCGATGACAGGGTACACCGGGGAGCTGTTTTTT.

The chain uses TRBV19 and TRBJ2-5, with 8 bases aligning to TRBD1. Germline-derived CDR1 and CDR2 are LNHDA and SQIVND (reference sequence). The CDR3 loop spans 15 amino acids. V shed 3 bases, J shed 7 bases, and the junction held 10 bases outside the gene matches. The CDR3 DNA is TGTGCCAGTAGTATGCGCCAGGGGGCTCTCGGGACCCAGTACTTC. Translated, it gives CASSMRQGALGTQYF. Together with reference TRBV19 and TRBJ2-5, the CDR3 gives the full variable domain: DGGITQSPKYLFRKEGQNVTLSCEQNLNHDAMYWYRQDPGQGLRLIYYSQIVNDFQKGDIAEGYSVSREKKESFPLTVTSAQKNPTAFYLCASSMRQGALGTQYFGPGTRLLVL.

The genes are TRBV6-1 and TRBJ1-2, with D possibly TRBD1 on 5 matching bases. Germline V gene sequence: CDR1 MNHNS, CDR2 SASEGT. The CDR3 sequence is 13 residues long. V lost 6 bases and J lost 4, with 12 bases in between. CDR3 loop: CASRRGGAYGYTF. In DNA, the CDR3 is TGTGCCAGCAGACGTGGAGGGGCCTATGGCTACACCTTC.

The rearrangement uses TRBV7-9 and TRBJ1-3; the D is unclear. The CDR3 sequence is 14 residues long. CDR1 SEHNR and CDR2 FQNEAQ come from the germline V gene (reference sequence). Trimming stripped 2 bases from V and 3 bases from J, with 8 bases between. CDR3: CASSLLRDGNTIYF. CDR3 nucleotides: TGTGCCAGCAGCTTATTAAGGGATGGAAACACCATATATTTT.

This chain connects TRBV5-6 to TRBJ2-5, with D possibly matching TRBD1 (5 bases). Germline CDR1 and CDR2: SGHDT and YYEEEE. V gave up 1 base and J gave up 5 bases, with 15 bases separating them. The CDR3 runs 15 residues. This CDR3 is CASSLNLGVPETQYF. In DNA, the CDR3 is TGTGCCAGCAGCTTGAATTTAGGGGTTCCCGAGACCCAGTACTTC.

The CDR3 sequence is CATSENQETEAFF. CDR3 sequence (DNA): TGTGCCACCAGCGAAAACCAGGAAACTGAAGCTTTCTTT. The J gene is TRBJ1-1, the V gene TRBV15; no clear D. Trimming cost V 5 bases and J 5 bases, with 12 bases left between them. Germline assignment: CDR1 LNHNV and CDR2 YYDKDF (reference sequence). The CDR3 consists of 13 residues.

The gene calls are TRBV5-4 and TRBJ1-5; possibly TRBD1 for D (6 bases). Germline V CDR1 and CDR2: SGHNT, YYREEE (reference sequence). The germline V and J ends were trimmed by 1 base and 3 bases, with 8 bases remaining between them. The CDR3 extends over 14 amino acids. The CDR3 coding sequence is TGTGCCAGCAGCTTGCAGGGGTTCAATCAGCCCCAGCATTTT. This gives the protein CASSLQGFNQPQHF. Complete variable domain (other parts from reference TRBV5-4 and TRBJ1-5): ETGVTQSPTHLIKTRGQQVTLRCSSQSGHNTVSWYQQALGQGPQFIFQYYREEENGRGNFPPRFSGLQFPNYSSELNVNALELDDSALYLCASSLQGFNQPQHFGDGTRLSIL.

Note on this clone: This same CDR3 is encoded by further DNA sequences in the sample. This chain uses TRBV2 with TRBJ1-2, with D perhaps TRBD1 (6 bases). Per the germline V gene, CDR1 is SNHLY and CDR2 is FYNNEI. The CDR3 loop spans 13 amino acids. V lost 5 bases to trimming and J lost 2 bases, with 9 bases between them. Here the CDR3 reads CASSSTGNYGYTF. CDR3 DNA: TGTGCCAGCAGTTCTACAGGGAACTATGGCTACACCTTC.

This clone was counted a single time. The chain links TRBV7-3 to TRBJ2-1, with TRBD2 matching 13 bases. This CDR3 spans 17 amino acids. The V gene end was trimmed by 2 bases and the J gene end by 6 bases; junction bases not matched to a gene: 7. The germline CDR1 and CDR2 sequences are SGHTA and FQGTGA. The CDR3 bases are TGTGCCAGCAGCTTAGGGACTAGCGGGAAAATAGGCAATGAGCAGTTCTTC. Protein sequence: CASSLGTSGKIGNEQFF.

The V gene is TRBV7-8, the J gene TRBJ2-5; TRBD1 matches 7 bases. From germline, CDR1 is SGHVS and CDR2 FQNEAQ. The CDR3 has 14 residues. V lost 5 bases to trimming and J lost 4 bases; unmatched junction nucleotides: 7. DNA for the CDR3: TGTGCCAGCAGCGACAGGGCGCTTGGAGAGACCCAGTACTTC. It translates to CASSDRALGETQYF.

The rearrangement links TRBV5-1 to TRBJ1-1; D gene unclear. Germline CDR1 and CDR2: SGHRS and YFSETQ. The CDR3 is 13 residues long. V was shortened by 4 bases and J by 3 bases, with 10 bases between the two germline ends. The CDR3 DNA reads as TGCGCCAGCAGCGAGGTTGGGGACACTGAAGCTTTCTTT. This sequence encodes CASSEVGDTEAFF.

V gene TRBV5-1 combines with J gene TRBJ2-1; tentative D call: TRBD1 (6 bases). V shed 7 bases and J shed 3 bases, with 17 bases lying between them. The CDR3 runs 15 residues. Per germline, CDR1 SGHRS and CDR2 YFSETQ. This chain's CDR3 is CASELGGQNYNEQFF. CDR3 coding DNA: TGCGCCAGCGAGCTTGGGGGCCAAAACTACAATGAGCAGTTCTTC.